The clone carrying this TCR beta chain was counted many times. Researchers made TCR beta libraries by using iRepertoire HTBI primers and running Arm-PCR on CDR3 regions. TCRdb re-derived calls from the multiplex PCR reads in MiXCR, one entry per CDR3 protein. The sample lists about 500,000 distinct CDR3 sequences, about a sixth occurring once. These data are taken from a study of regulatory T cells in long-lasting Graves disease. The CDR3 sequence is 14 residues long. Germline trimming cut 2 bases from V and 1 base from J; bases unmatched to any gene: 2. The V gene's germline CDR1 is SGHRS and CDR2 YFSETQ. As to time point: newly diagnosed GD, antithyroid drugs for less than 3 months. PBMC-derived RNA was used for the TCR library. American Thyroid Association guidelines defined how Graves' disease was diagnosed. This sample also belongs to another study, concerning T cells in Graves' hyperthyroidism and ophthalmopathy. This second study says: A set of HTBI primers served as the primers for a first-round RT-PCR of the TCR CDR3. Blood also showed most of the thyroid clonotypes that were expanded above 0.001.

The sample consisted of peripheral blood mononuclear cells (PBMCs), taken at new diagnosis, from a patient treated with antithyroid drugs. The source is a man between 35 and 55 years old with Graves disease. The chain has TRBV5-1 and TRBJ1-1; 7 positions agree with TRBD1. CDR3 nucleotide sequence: TGCGCCAGCAGCTTCGGGACAGAGAACACTGAAGCTTTCTTT. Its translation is CASSFGTENTEAFF.